The T cell receptor (beta chain) under discussion was sequenced for a study of blood T cells in healthy people across ages. Study overall: When template switching was applied, about one barcoded beta molecule was captured per two T cells. Study results and limitations: Long-lived donors exceeded aged donors in naive CD4+ cells and diversity. Strongly correlated with naive T cell percentage was TCR beta diversity.

The authors drew around 9.4 milliliters of peripheral blood from each donor. A single count supports this clonotype. Its antigen is not identified. V lost 3 bases, J lost 4 bases, and 15 bases lay in between. Per the germline V gene, CDR1 is MGHRA and CDR2 is YSYEKL. This CDR3 contains 15 residues. A second 7 to 11 cycle PCR used barcoded and J-beta primers. TCRdb analysed the 5' RACE reads with MiXCR anew, one entry per CDR3 protein. The repertoire includes 1.8 million or so distinct CDR3 sequences, about two fifths of them detected once, and approximately 22% sits in the top ten. The receptor comes from a human donor in good health. Sequenced sample: blood. The chain recombines TRBV4-1 with TRBJ2-5, with D possibly matching TRBD1 (5 bases). CDR3 protein: CASSHLGHIAETQYF. CDR3 coding DNA: TGCGCCAGCAGCCATCTCGGACATATTGCAGAGACCCAGTACTTC.